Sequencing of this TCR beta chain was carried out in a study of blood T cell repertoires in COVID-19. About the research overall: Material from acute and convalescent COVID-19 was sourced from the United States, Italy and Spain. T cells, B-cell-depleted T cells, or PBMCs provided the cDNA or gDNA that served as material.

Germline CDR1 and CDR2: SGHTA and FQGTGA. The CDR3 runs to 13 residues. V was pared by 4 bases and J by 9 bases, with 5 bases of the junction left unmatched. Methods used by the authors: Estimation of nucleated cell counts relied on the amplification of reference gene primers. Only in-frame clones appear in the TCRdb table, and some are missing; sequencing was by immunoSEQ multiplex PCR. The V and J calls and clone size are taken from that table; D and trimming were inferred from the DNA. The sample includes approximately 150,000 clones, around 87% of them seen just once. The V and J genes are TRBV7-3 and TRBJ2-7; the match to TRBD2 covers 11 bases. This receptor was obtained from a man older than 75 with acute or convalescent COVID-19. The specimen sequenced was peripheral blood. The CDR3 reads CASSSRTSGRQYF. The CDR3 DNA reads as TGTGCCAGCAGCTCCCGGACTAGCGGGCGGCAGTACTTC.